One and the same sample provided the 10 T cell receptor beta chains below, sequenced in a study of blood T cell repertoires in COVID-19. The method was immunoSEQ multiplex PCR; TCRdb's version includes in-frame clones alone and lacks a portion of them. The data show 150,000 to 200,000 clones, 70% to 90% seen once. Sequenced sample: peripheral blood. These receptor sequences come from a man in his forties or fifties with active or convalescent COVID-19.

The chain couples TRBV7-2 to TRBJ1-2, with TRBD1 identical over 8 bases. Germline values: CDR1 SGHTA, CDR2 FQGNSA. V dropped 5 bases and J dropped 2; count of bases not matched to a gene: 4. This CDR3 contains 14 residues. The CDR3 DNA reads as TGTGCCAGCAGCGCCCGGACAGGGAACTATGGCTACACCTTC. It specifies CASSARTGNYGYTF.

This clone was seen just once. The CDR3, as DNA: TGTGCCAGCAGAGAAAGCAGACAGGAAGTCCGGGAGCTGTTTTTT. Its translation is CASRESRQEVRELFF. The chain recombines TRBV2 with TRBJ2-2; D is perhaps TRBD1 (6 bases). Deletions cut 6 bases from V and 9 bases from J, with 20 bases between. There are 15 residues in the CDR3. Per the germline V gene, CDR1 is SNHLY and CDR2 is FYNNEI.

The chain is built from TRBV6-6 and TRBJ2-7; 8 positions agree with TRBD1. Germline V CDR1 and CDR2: MNHNY, SVGAGI (reference sequence). The CDR3 sequence is 15 residues long. The trim removed 5 bases at V and 3 bases at J, leaving 9 bases unmatched. CDR3 residues: CASSHPGDRGYEQYF. As DNA, the CDR3 is TGTGCCAGCAGTCACCCCGGCGACAGGGGCTACGAGCAGTACTTC.

The chain employs TRBV5-1 and TRBJ1-1, with D possibly TRBD1 on 6 matching bases. Germline V gene data show CDR1 as SGHRS and CDR2 as YFSETQ. Trimming stripped 6 bases from V and 1 base from J, with 10 bases between. The CDR3 consists of 13 residues. The CDR3 sequence: CASKEGGNTEAFF. In DNA form, the CDR3 reads TGCGCCAGCAAGGAAGGGGGGAACACTGAAGCTTTCTTT.

The chain links TRBV7-2 to TRBJ2-5; 10 bases line up with TRBD2. CDR3 size: 17 residues. V shed 0 bases, J shed 5 bases, and the junction held 9 bases outside the gene matches. Germline V lookup: CDR1 SGHTA, CDR2 FQGNSA. The CDR3 loop is CASSLAGKRGGLETQYF. The CDR3 DNA is TGTGCCAGCAGCTTAGCCGGCAAGCGGGGGGGCCTGGAGACCCAGTACTTC.

This sequence joins TRBV10-3 and TRBJ2-3; 11 nucleotides line up with TRBD2. This CDR3 has 14 residues. Germline V CDR1 and CDR2: ENHRY, SYGVKD. Trimming removed 3 bases from V and 5 bases from J; junction bases left unmatched: 1. This chain's CDR3 is CAISELAGVDTQYF. For the CDR3, the DNA is TGTGCCATCAGTGAACTAGCGGGGGTAGATACGCAGTATTTT.

The CDR3 protein is CASSVVRESGELFF. CDR3 coding DNA: TGTGCCAGCAGCGTAGTTCGGGAGTCCGGGGAGCTGTTTTTT. The rearrangement uses TRBV9 and TRBJ2-2, with D maybe TRBD2 (6 bases). This CDR3 has 14 residues. Germline V CDR1 and CDR2: SGDLS, YYNGEE. Trimming cost V 0 bases and J 6 bases, with 9 bases left between them.

V is TRBV9 and J is TRBJ2-5, with 10 bases fitting TRBD1. Germline V gene lookup returns CDR1 SGDLS and CDR2 YYNGEE. The CDR3 is 15 amino acids. The junction had 8 bases not matched to a gene; V was cut back by 4 bases and J by 5 bases. DNA of the CDR3: TGTGCCAGCAGCCCCAGGGAGGGACAGGGGGAGACCCAGTACTTC. The encoded protein is CASSPREGQGETQYF.

The chain has TRBV5-4 and TRBJ2-1; 10 bases are shared with TRBD2. CDR3 size: 15 residues. V dropped 2 bases and J dropped 7; count of bases not matched to a gene: 6. Germline CDR1 and CDR2: SGHNT and YYREEE (reference sequence). CDR3 in DNA: TGTGCCAGCAGCTTTGGGCTAGCGGGAGTTAATGAGCAGTTCTTC. Translated, it gives CASSFGLAGVNEQFF.

This clone was found a few times. The chain links TRBV27 to TRBJ1-2; TRBD1 might be the D (5 bases). V lost 6 bases, J lost 1 base, and 21 bases lay in between. Germline V gene sequence: CDR1 MNHEY, CDR2 SMNVEV (reference sequence). The CDR3 extends over 17 amino acids. DNA for the CDR3: TGTGCCAGCAGAGGGGTGGTGGAGGGCCACCATAACTATGGCTACACCTTC. It is translated as CASRGVVEGHHNYGYTF.